The source of this TCR beta chain is a study of T cell responses to AZD1222 COVID-19 vaccine. About this clone itself: Its specificity is not known.

Germline-derived CDR1 and CDR2 are PRHDT and FYEKMQ (reference sequence). Trimming removed 4 bases at V and 3 bases at J, with 27 bases between. This CDR3 has 19 amino acids. Pooled in the analysis were second doses at about 4 or about 12 weeks. The repertoire was sequenced with immunoSEQ multiplex PCR; TCRdb's copy has only in-frame clones and lacks some. The sample includes about 110,000 clones, approximately 94% of them seen just once. Regarding the study as a whole: White British donors predominated, females outnumbered males, and clonal diversity was possibly underestimated. Along spike, vaccine-associated CD4 TCRs were found throughout, with dominance at 160-218 and 743-854.

This material consisted of peripheral blood, taken 28 days after the second AZD1222 dose. V is TRBV13 and J is TRBJ1-1; D gene unclear. This TCR came from an adult who received the AZD1222 COVID-19 vaccine. The CDR3 DNA reads TGTGCCAGCAGCTCCAGCCTCTCGGGTGTTAAGGGAATGGACACTGAAGCTTTCTTT. Its protein product is CASSSSLSGVKGMDTEAFF. Together with reference TRBV13 and TRBJ1-1, the CDR3 gives the full variable domain: AAGVIQSPRHLIKEKRETATLKCYPIPRHDTVYWYQQGPGQDPQFLISFYEKMQSDKGSIPDRFSAQQFSDYHSELNMSSLELGDSALYFCASSSSLSGVKGMDTEAFFGQGTRLTVV.